This T cell receptor (beta chain) was recorded in a study of T cells in Graves' hyperthyroidism and ophthalmopathy. General study results and limits: A model of 13 V-J features distinguished ophthalmopathy from stable hyperthyroidism.

From RNA transcripts, TCR beta CDR3 regions were amplified. With the HTBI primer set, the TCR CDR3 went through a first round of RT-PCR. TCRdb recomputed calls from the multiplex PCR reads with MiXCR, one row per CDR3 protein. The sample shows some 510,000 distinct CDR3 sequences, less than 25% of them seen only once. This clonotype was seen at least ten times. What it binds is not known. Each patient was aged 18 to 65 and had newly diagnosed hyperthyroidism of under 2 months' duration. The CDR3 runs to 15 residues. V was pared by 2 bases and J by 2 bases, with 3 bases of the junction left unmatched. From germline, CDR1 is LNHNV and CDR2 YYDKDF (reference sequence).

The TCR sequence derives from a man between 18 and 35 years old with Graves' hyperthyroidism. Sequenced input: blood. The rearrangement joins TRBV15 to TRBJ2-7; 10 bases are a match to TRBD2. The CDR3 spells CATSRTSGGAYEQYF. CDR3 bases: TGTGCCACCAGCAGAACCAGCGGGGGGGCCTACGAGCAGTACTTC.